This note documents a single T cell receptor beta chain sequence. Its specificity is unknown. Germline CDR1 reads SNHLY; CDR2 reads FYNNEI. The CDR3 runs to 14 residues. J was trimmed by 12 bases and V by 3 bases; bases with no gene match: 10. This specimen belongs to a study of cytomegalovirus exposure and HLA in healthy donors. Study context: Assignment to the Caucasian-associated ancestry cluster applied to around 80% of the approximately 400 genotyped donors.

Study outcomes and limitations: Clonal expansion was found to be greater in HLA-associated TCR beta chains than in equally common others in a later analysis. Later analysis reportedly placed an Asian-associated ancestry cluster below the approximately 650-donor mean in N-insertions. Highest at DRB1 and lowest at HLA-C, TCR association rates differed among HLA loci in a later analysis.

The PCR contained 60 Vbeta and 13 Jbeta primers. Profiling relied on immunoSEQ multiplex PCR, and the TCRdb table lists in-frame clones only, not all of them. The table lists about 86,000 clones, about 85% of them singletons. Sequencing was done on a sample of PBMCs. This sequence joins TRBV2 and TRBJ2-1, with 8 bases matching TRBD2. The clonotype was recovered from a woman aged 40 to 49 in good health and CMV-seropositive. DNA for the CDR3: TGTGCCAGCAGTGATGTCCCCGGTGCGGGAGGGCAGTTCTTC. Translating gives CASSDVPGAGGQFF.